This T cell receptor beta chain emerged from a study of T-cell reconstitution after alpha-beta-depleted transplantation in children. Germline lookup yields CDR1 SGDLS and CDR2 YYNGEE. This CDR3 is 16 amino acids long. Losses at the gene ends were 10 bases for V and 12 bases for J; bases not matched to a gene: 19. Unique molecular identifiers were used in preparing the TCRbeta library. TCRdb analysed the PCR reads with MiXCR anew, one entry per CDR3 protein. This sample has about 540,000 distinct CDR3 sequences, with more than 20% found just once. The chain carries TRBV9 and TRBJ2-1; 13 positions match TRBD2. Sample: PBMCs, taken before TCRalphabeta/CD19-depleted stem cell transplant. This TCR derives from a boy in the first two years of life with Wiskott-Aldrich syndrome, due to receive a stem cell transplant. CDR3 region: CAQMRTSGREILRQFF. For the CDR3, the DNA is TGTGCCCAAATGAGGACTAGCGGGAGAGAAATCCTCAGGCAGTTCTTC. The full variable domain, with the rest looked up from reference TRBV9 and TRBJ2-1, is DSGVTQTPKHLITATGQRVTLRCSPRSGDLSVYWYQQSLDQGLQFLIQYYNGEERAKGNILERFSAQQFPDLHSELNLSSLELGDSALYFCAQMRTSGREILRQFFGPGTRLTVL.